In this sample, the clone carrying this T cell receptor (beta chain) turned up many times. There were TCR beta CDR3 regions amplified from RNA transcripts. HTBI primers drove first-round RT-PCR of the TCR CDR3. Each CDR3 protein gets one entry after TCRdb re-called the multiplex PCR reads with MiXCR. This table has about 560,000 distinct CDR3 sequences, 16% appearing once. V dropped 7 bases and J dropped 2 bases, with 18 bases sitting between them. Germline loops: CDR1 MNHEY, CDR2 SMNVEV (reference sequence). This CDR3 contains 15 residues. These data belong to a study of T cells in Graves' hyperthyroidism and ophthalmopathy. Orbital computed tomography and thyroid ultrasound, together with serum TRAb and thyroxine and clinical symptoms, were used for diagnoses.

Sequencing was performed on blood. The chain combines TRBV27 with TRBJ2-7, with D possibly being TRBD1 or TRBD2 (5 bases each). The sequence was obtained from a woman aged 18-29 years with Graves' hyperthyroidism. The CDR3 DNA sequence: TGTGCCAGCACCCCATTCGTGGGGGATCCCTACGAGCAGTACTTC. Amino acids: CASTPFVGDPYEQYF.